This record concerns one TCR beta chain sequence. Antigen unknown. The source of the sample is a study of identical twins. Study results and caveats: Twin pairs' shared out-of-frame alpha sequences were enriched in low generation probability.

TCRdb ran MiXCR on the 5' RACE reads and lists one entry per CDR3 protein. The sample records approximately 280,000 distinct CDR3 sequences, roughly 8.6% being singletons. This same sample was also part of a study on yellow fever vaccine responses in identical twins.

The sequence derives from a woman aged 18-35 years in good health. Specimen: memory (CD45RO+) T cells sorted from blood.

The DNA of the CDR3 is TGCGCCAGCAGCCCGGGACTAGCGGGGGGGCCAGGGAACATTCAGTACTTC. It is translated as CASSPGLAGGPGNIQYF. The chain links TRBV4-1 to TRBJ2-4; TRBD2 agrees at 16 bases. The trim removed 4 bases at V and 7 bases at J, leaving 7 bases unmatched. The CDR3 length is 17 residues. The germline gives CDR1 MGHRA, CDR2 YSYEKL.